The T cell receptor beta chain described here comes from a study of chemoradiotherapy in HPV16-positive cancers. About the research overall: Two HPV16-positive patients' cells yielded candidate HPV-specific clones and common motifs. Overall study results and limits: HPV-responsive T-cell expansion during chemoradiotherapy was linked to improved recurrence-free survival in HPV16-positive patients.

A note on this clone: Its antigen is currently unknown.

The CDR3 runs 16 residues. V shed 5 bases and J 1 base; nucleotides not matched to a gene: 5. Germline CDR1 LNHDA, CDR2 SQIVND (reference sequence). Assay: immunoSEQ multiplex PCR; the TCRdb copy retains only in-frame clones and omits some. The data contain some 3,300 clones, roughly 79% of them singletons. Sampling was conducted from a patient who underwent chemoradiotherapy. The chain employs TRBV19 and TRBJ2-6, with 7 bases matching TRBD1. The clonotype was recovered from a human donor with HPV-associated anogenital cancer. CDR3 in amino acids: CASSATGLSGANVLTF. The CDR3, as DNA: TGTGCCAGTAGTGCGACAGGGCTGTCTGGGGCCAACGTCCTGACTTTC.